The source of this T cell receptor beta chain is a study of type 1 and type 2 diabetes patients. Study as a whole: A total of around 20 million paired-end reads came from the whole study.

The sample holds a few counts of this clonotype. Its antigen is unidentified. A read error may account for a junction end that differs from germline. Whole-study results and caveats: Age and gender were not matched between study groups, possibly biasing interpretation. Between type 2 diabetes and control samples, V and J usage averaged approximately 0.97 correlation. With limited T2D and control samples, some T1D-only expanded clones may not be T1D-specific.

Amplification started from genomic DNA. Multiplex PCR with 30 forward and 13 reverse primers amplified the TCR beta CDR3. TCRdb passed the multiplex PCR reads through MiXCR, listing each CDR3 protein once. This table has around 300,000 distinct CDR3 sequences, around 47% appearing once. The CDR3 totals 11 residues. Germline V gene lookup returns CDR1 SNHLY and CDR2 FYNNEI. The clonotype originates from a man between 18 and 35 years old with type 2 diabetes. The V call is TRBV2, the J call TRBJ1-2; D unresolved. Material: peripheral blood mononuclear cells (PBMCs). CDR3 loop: CASSGFYSYTF. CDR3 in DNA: TGTGCCAGCAGTGGTTTCTATAGCTACACCTTC.